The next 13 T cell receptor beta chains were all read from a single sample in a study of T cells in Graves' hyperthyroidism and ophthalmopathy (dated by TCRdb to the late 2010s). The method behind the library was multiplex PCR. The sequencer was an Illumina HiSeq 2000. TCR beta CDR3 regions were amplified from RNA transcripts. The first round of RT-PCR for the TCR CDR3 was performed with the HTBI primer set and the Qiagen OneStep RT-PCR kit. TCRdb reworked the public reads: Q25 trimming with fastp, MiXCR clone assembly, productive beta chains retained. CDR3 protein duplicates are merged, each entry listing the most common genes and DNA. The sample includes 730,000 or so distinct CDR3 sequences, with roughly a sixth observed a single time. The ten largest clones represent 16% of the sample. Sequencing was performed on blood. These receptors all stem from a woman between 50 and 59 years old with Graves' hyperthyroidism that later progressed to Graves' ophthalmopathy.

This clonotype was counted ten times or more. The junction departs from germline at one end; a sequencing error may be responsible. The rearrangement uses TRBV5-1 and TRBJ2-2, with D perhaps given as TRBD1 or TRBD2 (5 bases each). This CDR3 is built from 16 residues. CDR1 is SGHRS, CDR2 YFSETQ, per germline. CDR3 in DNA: TGTGCCAGCAGTTTAGCAGGGACCGCGAACACCGGGGAGCTGTTTTTT. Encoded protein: CASSLAGTANTGELFF.

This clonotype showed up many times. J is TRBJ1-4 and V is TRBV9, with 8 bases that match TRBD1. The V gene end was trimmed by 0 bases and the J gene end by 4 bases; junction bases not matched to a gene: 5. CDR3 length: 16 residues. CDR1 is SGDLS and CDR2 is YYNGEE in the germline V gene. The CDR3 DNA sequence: TGTGCCAGCAGCGTAGGGGGACAGGCCTTTAATGAAAAACTGTTTTTT. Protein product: CASSVGGQAFNEKLFF. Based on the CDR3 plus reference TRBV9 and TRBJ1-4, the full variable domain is DSGVTQTPKHLITATGQRVTLRCSPRSGDLSVYWYQQSLDQGLQFLIQYYNGEERAKGNILERFSAQQFPDLHSELNLSSLELGDSALYFCASSVGGQAFNEKLFFGSGTQLSVL.

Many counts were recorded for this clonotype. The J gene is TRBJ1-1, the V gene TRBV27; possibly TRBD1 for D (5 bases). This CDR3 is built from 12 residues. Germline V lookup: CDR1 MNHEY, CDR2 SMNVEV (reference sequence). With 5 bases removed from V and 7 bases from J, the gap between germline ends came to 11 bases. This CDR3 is CASSNRGREAFF. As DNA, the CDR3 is TGTGCCAGCAGTAACCGGGGCCGTGAAGCTTTCTTT.

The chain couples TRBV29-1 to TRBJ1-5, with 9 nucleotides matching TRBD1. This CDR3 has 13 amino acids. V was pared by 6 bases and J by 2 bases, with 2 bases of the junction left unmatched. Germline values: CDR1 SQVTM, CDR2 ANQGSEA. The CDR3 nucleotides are TGCAGCGTGGGACAGGGTGGCAATCAGCCCCAGCATTTT. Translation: CSVGQGGNQPQHF.

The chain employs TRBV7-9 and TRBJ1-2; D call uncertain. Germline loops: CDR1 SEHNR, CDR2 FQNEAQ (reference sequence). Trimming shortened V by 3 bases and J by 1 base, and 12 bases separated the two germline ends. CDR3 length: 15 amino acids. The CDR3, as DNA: TGTGCCAGCAGCTTTAGCCCATCTCTTAACTATGGCTACACCTTC. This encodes CASSFSPSLNYGYTF. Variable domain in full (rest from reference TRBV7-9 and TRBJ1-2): DTGVSQNPRHKITKRGQNVTFRCDPISEHNRLYWYRQTLGQGPEFLTYFQNEAQLEKSRLLSDRFSAERPKGSFSTLEIQRTEQGDSAMYLCASSFSPSLNYGYTFGSGTRLTVV.

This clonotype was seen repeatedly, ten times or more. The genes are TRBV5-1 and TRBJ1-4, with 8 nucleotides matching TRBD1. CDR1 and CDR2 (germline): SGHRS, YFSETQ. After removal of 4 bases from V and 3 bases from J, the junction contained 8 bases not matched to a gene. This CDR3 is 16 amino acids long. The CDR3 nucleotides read TGCGCCAGCAGCCAAGGGACAGGCTTCTCTAATGAAAAACTGTTTTTT. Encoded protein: CASSQGTGFSNEKLFF.

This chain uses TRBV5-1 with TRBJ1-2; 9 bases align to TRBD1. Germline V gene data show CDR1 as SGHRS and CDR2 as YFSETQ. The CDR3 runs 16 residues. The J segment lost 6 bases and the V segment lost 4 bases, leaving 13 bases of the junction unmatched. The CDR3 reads CASSVEKGTGRHGYTF. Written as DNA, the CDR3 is TGCGCCAGCAGCGTGGAGAAAGGGACAGGGAGGCATGGCTACACCTTC. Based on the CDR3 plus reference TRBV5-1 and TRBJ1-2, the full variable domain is KAGVTQTPRYLIKTRGQQVTLSCSPISGHRSVSWYQQTPGQGLQFLFEYFSETQRNKGNFPGRFSGRQFSNSRSEMNVSTLELGDSALYLCASSVEKGTGRHGYTFGSGTRLTVV.

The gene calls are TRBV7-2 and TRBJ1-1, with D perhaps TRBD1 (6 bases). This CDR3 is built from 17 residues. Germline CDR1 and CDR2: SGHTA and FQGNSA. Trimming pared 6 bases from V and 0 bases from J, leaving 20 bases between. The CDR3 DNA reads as TGTGCCAGCAGTCGAACAGGGCTCCTCGGGGTGAACACTGAAGCTTTCTTT. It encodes CASSRTGLLGVNTEAFF.

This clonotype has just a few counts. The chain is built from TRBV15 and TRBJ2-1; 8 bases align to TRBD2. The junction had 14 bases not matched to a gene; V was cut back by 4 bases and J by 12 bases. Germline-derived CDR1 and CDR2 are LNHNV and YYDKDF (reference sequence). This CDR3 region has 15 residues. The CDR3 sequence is CATSTLTGGIRGQFF. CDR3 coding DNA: TGTGCCACCAGCACCCTAACGGGGGGGATACGGGGGCAGTTCTTC.

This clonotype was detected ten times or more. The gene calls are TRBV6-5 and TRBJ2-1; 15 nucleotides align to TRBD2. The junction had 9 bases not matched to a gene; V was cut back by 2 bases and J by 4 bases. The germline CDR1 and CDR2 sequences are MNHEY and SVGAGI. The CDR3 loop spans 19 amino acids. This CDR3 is CASSYAGTSGGHSYNEQFF. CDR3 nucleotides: TGTGCCAGCAGTTACGCCGGGACTAGCGGGGGGCACTCATACAATGAGCAGTTCTTC.

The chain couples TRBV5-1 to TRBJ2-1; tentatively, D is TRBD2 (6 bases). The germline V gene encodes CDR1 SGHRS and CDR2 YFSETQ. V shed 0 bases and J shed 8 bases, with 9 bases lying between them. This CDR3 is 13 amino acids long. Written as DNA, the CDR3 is TGCGCCAGCAGCTTGGGGGGGGACGATGAGCAGTTCTTC. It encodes CASSLGGDDEQFF. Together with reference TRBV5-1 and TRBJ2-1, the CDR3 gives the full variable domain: KAGVTQTPRYLIKTRGQQVTLSCSPISGHRSVSWYQQTPGQGLQFLFEYFSETQRNKGNFPGRFSGRQFSNSRSEMNVSTLELGDSALYLCASSLGGDDEQFFGPGTRLTVL.

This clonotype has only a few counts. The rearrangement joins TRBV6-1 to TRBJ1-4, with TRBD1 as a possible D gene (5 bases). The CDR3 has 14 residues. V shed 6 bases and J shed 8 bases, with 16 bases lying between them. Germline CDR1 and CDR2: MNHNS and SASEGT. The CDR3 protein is CASSWTGVGEKLFF. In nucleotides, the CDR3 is TGTGCCAGCAGCTGGACGGGGGTAGGAGAAAAACTGTTTTTT.

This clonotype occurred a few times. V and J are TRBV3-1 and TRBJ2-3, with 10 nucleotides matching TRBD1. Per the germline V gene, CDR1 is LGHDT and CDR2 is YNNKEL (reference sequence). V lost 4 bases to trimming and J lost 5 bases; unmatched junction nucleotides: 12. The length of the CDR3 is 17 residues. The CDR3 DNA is TGTGCCAGCAGCCTGAAGACAGGGGGCACCGGTGGAGATACGCAGTATTTT. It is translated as CASSLKTGGTGGDTQYF.